A single sample gave rise to the 32 T cell receptor beta chains below, sequenced in a study of cytomegalovirus exposure and HLA in healthy donors (dated by TCRdb to 2015 to 2018). The library was made by the immunoSEQ multiplex PCR assay. As stored in TCRdb, this immuneACCESS dataset retains in-frame rearrangements with V and J assigned. A fraction of the clones does not appear; measured against another copy, unresolved V genes explain less than half of the discrepancy, and the remainder lacks a known reason. The sample table records 220,000 or so clones; approximately 88% of these occur just once. The ten largest clones represent over 12% of the sample. The sequenced material came from PBMCs. These receptors originate from a woman aged 25 to 45 in good health and CMV-seropositive.

CDR3 coding DNA: TGCAGCGTTTCAGGGGCGAGGAACACTGAAGCTTTCTTT. It encodes CSVSGARNTEAFF. The chain links TRBV29-1 to TRBJ1-1, with a weak D call TRBD1 (6 bases). The CDR3 is 13 residues long. Germline V lookup: CDR1 SQVTM, CDR2 ANQGSEA. The V gene lost 5 bases and the J gene lost 1 base, with 11 bases spanning the gap.

The chain links TRBV29-1 to TRBJ2-7; D is uncertain. Trimming took 5 bases from V and 2 from J, leaving 13 bases between them. CDR3 length: 13 residues. Germline V gene data show CDR1 as SQVTM and CDR2 as ANQGSEA. CDR3: CSVQVQSAYEQYF. The CDR3 nucleotides are TGCAGCGTTCAGGTCCAATCGGCCTACGAGCAGTACTTC.

The chain joins TRBV9 to TRBJ2-3; D is undetermined. The germline V and J ends were trimmed by 4 bases and 2 bases, with 14 bases remaining between them. Germline V CDR1 and CDR2: SGDLS, YYNGEE. CDR3 length equals 15 residues. The CDR3 loop is CASSPAGVSTDTQYF. CDR3 in DNA: TGTGCCAGCAGCCCGGCTGGGGTATCCACAGATACGCAGTATTTT.

The chain has TRBV9 and TRBJ2-3; D gene unclear. V was cut by 0 bases and J by 4 bases, with 9 bases left in between. The CDR3 loop spans 14 amino acids. Germline CDR1 is SGDLS and CDR2 is YYNGEE. CDR3: CASSVARASDTQYF. The DNA of the CDR3 is TGTGCCAGCAGCGTAGCTAGGGCCTCAGATACGCAGTATTTT. Looking up the rest from reference TRBV9 and TRBJ2-3 gives the full variable domain: DSGVTQTPKHLITATGQRVTLRCSPRSGDLSVYWYQQSLDQGLQFLIQYYNGEERAKGNILERFSAQQFPDLHSELNLSSLELGDSALYFCASSVARASDTQYFGPGTRLTVL.

A word on this clone: Other DNA sequences from this sample encode an identical CDR3 as well. The CDR3 here is CASSLSGGSYEQYF. The CDR3 DNA follows: TGTGCCAGCAGTTTATCCGGCGGATCCTACGAGCAGTACTTC. The chain joins TRBV27 to TRBJ2-7, with unresolved D. CDR3 length equals 14 residues. The V and J ends lost 0 bases and 1 base respectively, with 7 bases between them. Germline values: CDR1 MNHEY, CDR2 SMNVEV (reference sequence).

The rearrangement uses TRBV30 and TRBJ1-2; 7 nucleotides align to TRBD1. The V gene end was trimmed by 0 bases and the J gene end by 7 bases; junction bases not matched to a gene: 8. Germline CDR1 GTSNPN, CDR2 SVGIG (reference sequence). This CDR3 is built from 14 residues. This chain's CDR3 is CAWSVGGGRRGYTF. CDR3 bases: TGTGCCTGGAGTGTAGGAGGGGGCAGACGTGGCTACACCTTC.

This clone occurred once. The CDR3 is CASTIGTYEQYF. In DNA form, the CDR3 reads TGTGCCAGCACTATAGGCACCTACGAGCAGTACTTC. The V gene is TRBV6-1, the J gene TRBJ2-7; the D is unclear. Germline V gene data show CDR1 as MNHNS and CDR2 as SASEGT. The CDR3 sequence is 12 residues long. Trimming removed 7 bases from V and 2 bases from J, with 9 bases in between.

The V gene is TRBV19, the J gene TRBJ2-1; unclear D gene. In germline, CDR1 is LNHDA, CDR2 SQIVND (reference sequence). This CDR3 region has 12 residues. V was shortened by 3 bases and J by 7 bases, with 7 bases between the two germline ends. The CDR3 here is CASSMSVNEQFF. CDR3 sequence (DNA): TGTGCCAGTAGTATGTCGGTGAATGAGCAGTTCTTC.

CDR3 region: CASSLSIRDGEKLFF. The DNA of the CDR3 is TGTGCCAGCAGCTTATCCATCAGGGATGGGGAAAAACTGTTTTTT. The chain recombines TRBV7-6 with TRBJ1-4, with D tentatively TRBD1 (5 bases). The CDR3 totals 15 residues. Germline lookup yields CDR1 SGHVS and CDR2 FNYEAQ. Trimming removed 2 bases at V and 8 bases at J, with 15 bases between.

The DNA for the CDR3 is TGTGCCAGCAGCTTGGGCAGGGACGCTTTTCAGTTCTTC. Translated, it gives CASSLGRDAFQFF. V is TRBV5-5 and J is TRBJ2-1; perhaps D is TRBD1 or TRBD2 (5 bases each). Per the germline V gene, CDR1 is SGHKS and CDR2 is YYEKEE (reference sequence). CDR3 length equals 13 residues. Trimming stripped 0 bases from V and 13 bases from J, with 14 bases between.

The rearrangement links TRBV5-1 to TRBJ2-2, with D tentatively TRBD1 or TRBD2 (5 bases each). V was trimmed by 4 bases and J by 4 bases, leaving 14 bases between them. Germline CDR1 SGHRS, CDR2 YFSETQ. The CDR3 loop spans 15 amino acids. The CDR3 protein is CASSVTVEGTGELFF. The CDR3 DNA sequence: TGCGCCAGCAGCGTGACAGTCGAGGGCACCGGGGAGCTGTTTTTT. The complete variable domain, with remaining parts taken from reference TRBV5-1 and TRBJ2-2, reads KAGVTQTPRYLIKTRGQQVTLSCSPISGHRSVSWYQQTPGQGLQFLFEYFSETQRNKGNFPGRFSGRQFSNSRSEMNVSTLELGDSALYLCASSVTVEGTGELFFGEGSRLTVL.

This sequence joins TRBV5-1 and TRBJ2-3; 8 bases match TRBD2. There are 13 residues in the CDR3. Germline CDR1 SGHRS, CDR2 YFSETQ. With 7 bases clipped from V and 6 bases from J, the junction kept 7 bases outside the gene matches. This chain's CDR3 is CASQRENSDTQYF. The CDR3, as DNA: TGCGCCAGCCAGCGGGAGAATTCTGATACGCAGTATTTT.

V is TRBV5-1 and J is TRBJ2-7, with D tentatively TRBD1 or TRBD2 (6 bases each). The CDR3 consists of 15 residues. V lost 5 bases, J lost 0 bases, and 15 bases lay in between. CDR1 and CDR2 from the germline V gene are SGHRS and YFSETQ. For the CDR3, the DNA is TGCGCCAGCAGGGGGGGCACGGGACACTCCTACGAGCAGTACTTC. Encoded protein: CASRGGTGHSYEQYF.

This clone turned up a few times. The V and J genes are TRBV19 and TRBJ2-7; no firm D call. The CDR3 covers 13 residues. V was shortened by 4 bases and J by 2 bases, with 9 bases between the two germline ends. Germline CDR1 and CDR2: LNHDA and SQIVND (reference sequence). The CDR3 here is CASSSDQTYEQYF. The CDR3 DNA reads TGTGCCAGTAGTAGCGACCAAACCTACGAGCAGTACTTC.

This sequence joins TRBV20-1 and TRBJ2-1; possibly TRBD1 for D (5 bases). The CDR3 is made up of 11 amino acids. Germline CDR1 reads DFQATT; CDR2 reads SNEGSKA (reference sequence). CDR3 residues: CICWGDNEQFF. The CDR3 DNA reads TGCATTTGTTGGGGCGACAATGAGCAGTTCTTC.

V gene TRBV30 combines with J gene TRBJ2-1; 7 bases map to TRBD2. The germline V gene has CDR1 GTSNPN and CDR2 SVGIG (reference sequence). The length of the CDR3 is 17 residues. Trimming removed 8 bases from V and 0 bases from J; junction bases left unmatched: 16. The CDR3 reads CAGYTGGTTDSYNEQFF. Written as DNA, the CDR3 is TGTGCCGGGTACACGGGAGGCACCACAGACTCCTACAATGAGCAGTTCTTC.

This chain links TRBV5-1 with TRBJ1-3; D possibly corresponds to TRBD1 (6 bases). The CDR3 contains 17 residues. In germline, CDR1 is SGHRS, CDR2 YFSETQ. V gave up 0 bases and J gave up 2 bases, with 15 bases separating them. CDR3 sequence (DNA): TGCGCCAGCAGCTTGGCCTCGGACAGCAGTACTGGAAACACCATATATTTT. It specifies CASSLASDSSTGNTIYF.

The V gene is TRBV30, the J gene TRBJ2-7; D remains unclear. Germline values: CDR1 GTSNPN, CDR2 SVGIG (reference sequence). V was pared by 0 bases and J by 0 bases, with 9 bases between. This CDR3 is built from 14 residues. The CDR3 region has the DNA TGTGCCTGGAGTGTACGTCAGTCCTCCTACGAGCAGTACTTC. It specifies CAWSVRQSSYEQYF. The full variable domain, completed using reference TRBV30 and TRBJ2-7, is SQTIHQWPATLVQPVGSPLSLECTVEGTSNPNLYWYRQAAGRGLQLLFYSVGIGQISSEVPQNLSASRPQDRQFILSSKKLLLSDSGFYLCAWSVRQSSYEQYFGPGTRLTVT.

The V gene is TRBV7-6, the J gene TRBJ1-5; 7 bases map to TRBD1. The CDR3 has 16 residues. Trimming took 1 base from V and 7 from J; bases not matched to a gene: 10. The germline V gene encodes CDR1 SGHVS and CDR2 FNYEAQ. The CDR3 bases are TGTGCCAGCAGCTTAGAGCCTGACAGGGCCGGACAGCCCCAGCATTTT. Protein: CASSLEPDRAGQPQHF.

Concerning this clone: This likely reflects a read error, since a far larger clone is one base away. The genes are TRBV2 and TRBJ2-1; no reliable D call. Germline V gives CDR1 SNHLY, CDR2 FYNNEI. V shed 3 bases and J shed 0 bases, with 6 bases lying between them. The length of the CDR3 is 14 residues. The CDR3 DNA sequence: TGTGCCAGCAGTGACTGGAGCTCCTACAATGAGCAGTTCTTC. This translates into CASSDWSSYNEQFF.

This chain connects TRBV7-2 to TRBJ2-6, with D possibly matching TRBD1 (6 bases). Germline CDR1 SGHTA, CDR2 FQGNSA. The ends were cut back, 3 bases at V and 6 bases at J, with 12 bases in the middle. CDR3 length: 15 residues. As DNA, the CDR3 is TGTGCCAGCAGCTTTACAGGGTCAGAGGCCAACGTCCTGACTTTC. Translating it yields CASSFTGSEANVLTF.

The genes are TRBV25-1 and TRBJ1-2; maybe TRBD1 (5 bases). CDR1 MGHDK and CDR2 SYGVNS come from the germline V gene. The CDR3 is 12 amino acids. Trimming shortened V by 3 bases and J by 7 bases, and 9 bases separated the two germline ends. In nucleotides, the CDR3 is TGTGCCAGCAGTGAGGGGGTAGGTGGCTACACCTTC. Its protein product is CASSEGVGGYTF.

This chain links TRBV30 with TRBJ1-4; 9 nucleotides line up with TRBD1. This CDR3 is 14 amino acids long. The germline gives CDR1 GTSNPN, CDR2 SVGIG (reference sequence). Trimming removed 0 bases from V and 10 bases from J; junction bases left unmatched: 6. CDR3 nucleotide sequence: TGTGCCTGGAGTGTACGAGGGACAGGGAGAAAACTGTTTTTT. Translated: CAWSVRGTGRKLFF.

The rearrangement joins TRBV29-1 to TRBJ1-3; no clear D gene. The germline V and J ends were trimmed by 1 base and 9 bases, with 16 bases remaining between them. In germline, CDR1 is SQVTM, CDR2 ANQGSEA. CDR3 length: 14 amino acids. This CDR3 reads CSVEVGSRLGTIYF. DNA of the CDR3: TGCAGCGTTGAAGTAGGCAGCCGGTTAGGCACCATATATTTT.

This chain uses TRBV4-1 with TRBJ1-5, with D tentatively TRBD1 (6 bases). Trimming left V 0 bases short and J 4 bases short, with 10 bases between. Germline V gene data show CDR1 as MGHRA and CDR2 as YSYEKL. The CDR3 consists of 15 residues. The CDR3 coding sequence is TGCGCCAGCAGCCAAGACAGGGGCATTAATCAGCCCCAGCATTTT. Translation gives CASSQDRGINQPQHF.

V is TRBV7-6 and J is TRBJ1-2; D is undetermined. The V gene lost 2 bases and the J gene lost 4 bases, with 14 bases spanning the gap. The CDR3 length is 15 residues. Germline values: CDR1 SGHVS, CDR2 FNYEAQ. The CDR3 loop is CASSLRGMGGYGYTF. DNA of the CDR3: TGTGCCAGCAGCTTAAGAGGGATGGGTGGCTATGGCTACACCTTC.

This clone has only a few counts. The CDR3 protein is CASRLTSGSSYEQYF. The CDR3 DNA follows: TGTGCCAGCAGGCTTACTAGCGGGAGCTCCTACGAGCAGTACTTC. The chain recombines TRBV6-5 with TRBJ2-7; 11 nucleotides line up with TRBD2. The ends lost 6 bases at V and 0 bases at J; junction bases unmatched: 4. The CDR3 contains 15 residues. CDR1 MNHEY and CDR2 SVGAGI come from the germline V gene.

This clone is a singleton in its sample. The J gene is TRBJ1-1, the V gene TRBV19; D might be TRBD1 (6 bases). The ends were cut back, 3 bases at V and 3 bases at J, with 11 bases in the middle. The CDR3 is made up of 14 amino acids. Germline V gene data show CDR1 as LNHDA and CDR2 as SQIVND (reference sequence). CDR3 amino acids: CASSIGQSYTEAFF. DNA for the CDR3: TGTGCCAGTAGTATCGGACAGTCGTACACTGAAGCTTTCTTT.

This chain uses TRBV30 with TRBJ1-2; 7 bases map to TRBD1. The V and J ends lost 4 bases and 2 bases, in that order; junction bases with no gene match: 7. The CDR3 covers 14 residues. Germline V gene data show CDR1 as GTSNPN and CDR2 as SVGIG (reference sequence). CDR3 sequence reads: CAWKLTGENYGYTF. As DNA, the CDR3 is TGTGCCTGGAAGCTAACAGGGGAAAACTATGGCTACACCTTC. Using reference TRBV30 and TRBJ1-2 for the parts outside the CDR3, the full variable domain is SQTIHQWPATLVQPVGSPLSLECTVEGTSNPNLYWYRQAAGRGLQLLFYSVGIGQISSEVPQNLSASRPQDRQFILSSKKLLLSDSGFYLCAWKLTGENYGYTFGSGTRLTVV.

The rearrangement joins TRBV5-4 to TRBJ2-3, with 8 bases identical to TRBD2. Germline V CDR1 and CDR2: SGHNT, YYREEE (reference sequence). J gave up 4 bases and V 4 bases, and 11 bases lay outside the gene matches. This CDR3 is built from 16 residues. CDR3 residues: CASSRGSAGGADTQYF. The CDR3 nucleotides are TGTGCCAGCAGCCGTGGTTCTGCGGGAGGTGCAGATACGCAGTATTTT.

The chain links TRBV9 to TRBJ1-2; perhaps TRBD1 as D (5 bases). This CDR3 has 14 residues. Per the germline V gene, CDR1 is SGDLS and CDR2 is YYNGEE. V shed 3 bases and J shed 5 bases, with 14 bases lying between them. The CDR3 nucleotides read TGTGCCAGCAGCGCTTCCGGGACGGTATATGGCTACACCTTC. Its protein is CASSASGTVYGYTF.

The CDR3 DNA reads as TGTGCCATCAGTGAGACGCGACAGGGTATGAACACTGAAGCTTTCTTT. It specifies CAISETRQGMNTEAFF. The V and J genes are TRBV10-3 and TRBJ1-1, with 7 bases matching TRBD1. The trim removed 2 bases at V and 0 bases at J, leaving 6 bases unmatched. The CDR3 contains 16 residues. CDR1 is ENHRY, CDR2 SYGVKD, per germline.